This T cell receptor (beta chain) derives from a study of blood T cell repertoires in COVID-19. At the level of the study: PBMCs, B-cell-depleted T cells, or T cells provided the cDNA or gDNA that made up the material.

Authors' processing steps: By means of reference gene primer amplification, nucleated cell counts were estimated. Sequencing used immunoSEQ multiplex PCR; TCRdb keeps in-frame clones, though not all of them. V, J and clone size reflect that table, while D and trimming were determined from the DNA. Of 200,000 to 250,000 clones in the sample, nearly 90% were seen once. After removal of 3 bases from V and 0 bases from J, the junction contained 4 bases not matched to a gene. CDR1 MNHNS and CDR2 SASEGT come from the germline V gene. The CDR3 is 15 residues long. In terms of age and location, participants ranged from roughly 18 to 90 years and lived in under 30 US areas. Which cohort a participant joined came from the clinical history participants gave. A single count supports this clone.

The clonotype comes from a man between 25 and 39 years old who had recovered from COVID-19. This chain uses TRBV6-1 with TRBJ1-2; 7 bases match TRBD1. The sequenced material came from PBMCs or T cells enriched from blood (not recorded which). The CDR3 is CASSDGQASNYGYTF. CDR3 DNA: TGTGCCAGCAGTGACGGACAGGCCTCTAACTATGGCTACACCTTC.